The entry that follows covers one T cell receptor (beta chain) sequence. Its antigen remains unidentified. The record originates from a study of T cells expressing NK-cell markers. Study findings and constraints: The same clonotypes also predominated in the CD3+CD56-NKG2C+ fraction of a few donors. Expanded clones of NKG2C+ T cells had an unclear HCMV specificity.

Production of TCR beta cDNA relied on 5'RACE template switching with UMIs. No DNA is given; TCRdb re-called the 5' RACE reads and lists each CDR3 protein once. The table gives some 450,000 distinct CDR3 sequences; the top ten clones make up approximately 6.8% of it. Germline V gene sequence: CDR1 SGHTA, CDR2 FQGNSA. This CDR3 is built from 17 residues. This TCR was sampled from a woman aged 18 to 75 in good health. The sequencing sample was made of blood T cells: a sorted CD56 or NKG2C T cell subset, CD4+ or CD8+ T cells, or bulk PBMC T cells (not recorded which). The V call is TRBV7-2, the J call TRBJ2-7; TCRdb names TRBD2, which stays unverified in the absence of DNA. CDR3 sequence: CASSSATSGRGRYEQYF. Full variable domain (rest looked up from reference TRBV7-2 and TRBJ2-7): GAGVSQSPSNKVTEKGKDVELRCDPISGHTALYWYRQSLGQGLEFLIYFQGNSAPDKSGLPSDRFSAERTGGSVSTLTIQRTQQEDSAVYLCASSSATSGRGRYEQYFGPGTRLTVT.